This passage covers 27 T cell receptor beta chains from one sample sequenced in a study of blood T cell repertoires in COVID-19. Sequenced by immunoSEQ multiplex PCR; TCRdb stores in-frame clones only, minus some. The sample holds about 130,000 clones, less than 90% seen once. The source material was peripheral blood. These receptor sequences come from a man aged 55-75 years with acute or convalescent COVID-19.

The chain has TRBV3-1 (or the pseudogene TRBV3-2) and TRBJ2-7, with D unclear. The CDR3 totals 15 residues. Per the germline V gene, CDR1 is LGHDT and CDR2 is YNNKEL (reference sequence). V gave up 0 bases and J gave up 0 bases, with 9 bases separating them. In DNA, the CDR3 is TGTGCCAGCAGCCAAGATCTGGTGAGCTCCTACGAGCAGTACTTC. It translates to CASSQDLVSSYEQYF.

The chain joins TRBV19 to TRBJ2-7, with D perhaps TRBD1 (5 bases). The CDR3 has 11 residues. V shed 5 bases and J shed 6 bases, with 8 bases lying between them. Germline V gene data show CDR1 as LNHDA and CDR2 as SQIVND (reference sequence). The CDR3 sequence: CASSDSIEQYF. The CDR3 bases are TGTGCCAGTAGTGACAGTATCGAGCAGTACTTC. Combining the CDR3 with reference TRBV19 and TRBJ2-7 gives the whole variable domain DGGITQSPKYLFRKEGQNVTLSCEQNLNHDAMYWYRQDPGQGLRLIYYSQIVNDFQKGDIAEGYSVSREKKESFPLTVTSAQKNPTAFYLCASSDSIEQYFGPGTRLTVT.

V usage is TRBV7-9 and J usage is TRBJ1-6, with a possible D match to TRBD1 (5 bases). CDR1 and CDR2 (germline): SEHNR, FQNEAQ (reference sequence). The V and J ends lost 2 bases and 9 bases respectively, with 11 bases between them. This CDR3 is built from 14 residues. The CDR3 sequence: CASSLQGGSSPLHF. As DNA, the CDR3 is TGTGCCAGCAGCTTACAGGGAGGTTCTTCACCCCTCCACTTT.

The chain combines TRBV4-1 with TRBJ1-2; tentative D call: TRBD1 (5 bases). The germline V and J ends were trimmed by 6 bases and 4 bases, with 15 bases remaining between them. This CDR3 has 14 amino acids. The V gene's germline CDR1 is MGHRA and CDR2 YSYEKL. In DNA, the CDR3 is TGCGCCAGCAGACCCGACAGTACCCTCTATGGCTACACCTTC. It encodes CASRPDSTLYGYTF.

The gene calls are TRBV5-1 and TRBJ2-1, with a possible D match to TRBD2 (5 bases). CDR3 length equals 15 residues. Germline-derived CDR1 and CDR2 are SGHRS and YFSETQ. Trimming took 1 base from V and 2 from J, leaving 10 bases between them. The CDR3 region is CASSLLSAAYNEQFF. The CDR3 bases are TGCGCCAGCAGCTTGCTTAGCGCAGCCTACAATGAGCAGTTCTTC.

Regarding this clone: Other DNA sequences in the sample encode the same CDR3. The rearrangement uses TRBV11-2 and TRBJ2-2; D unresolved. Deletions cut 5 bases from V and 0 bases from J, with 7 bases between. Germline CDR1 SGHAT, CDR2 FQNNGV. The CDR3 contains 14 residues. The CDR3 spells CASSPRTNTGELFF. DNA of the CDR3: TGTGCCAGCAGCCCTAGGACGAACACCGGGGAGCTGTTTTTT.

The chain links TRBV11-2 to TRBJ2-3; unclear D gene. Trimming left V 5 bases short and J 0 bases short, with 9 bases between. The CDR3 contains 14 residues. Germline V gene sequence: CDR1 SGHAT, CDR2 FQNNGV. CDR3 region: CASSPLTSTDTQYF. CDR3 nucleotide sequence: TGTGCCAGCAGCCCCCTGACTAGCACAGATACGCAGTATTTT.

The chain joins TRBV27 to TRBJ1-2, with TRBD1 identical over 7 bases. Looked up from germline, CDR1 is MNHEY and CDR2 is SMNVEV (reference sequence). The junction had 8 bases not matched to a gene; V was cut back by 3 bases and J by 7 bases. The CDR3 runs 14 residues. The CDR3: CASSLLTGVSGYTF. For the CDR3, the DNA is TGTGCCAGCAGTTTGCTCACAGGGGTCTCTGGCTACACCTTC.

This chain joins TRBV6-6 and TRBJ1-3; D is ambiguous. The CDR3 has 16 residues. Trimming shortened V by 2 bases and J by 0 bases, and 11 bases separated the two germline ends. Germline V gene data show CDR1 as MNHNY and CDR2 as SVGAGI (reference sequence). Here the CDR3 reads CASSYREEASGNTIYF. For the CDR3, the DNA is TGTGCCAGCAGTTACCGGGAAGAGGCCTCTGGAAACACCATATATTTT.

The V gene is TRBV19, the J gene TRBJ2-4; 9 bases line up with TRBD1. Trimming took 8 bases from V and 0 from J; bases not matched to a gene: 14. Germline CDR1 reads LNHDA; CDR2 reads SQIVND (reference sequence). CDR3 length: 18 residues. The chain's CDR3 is CASQRDRELRGAKNIQYF. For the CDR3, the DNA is TGTGCCAGTCAGCGGGACAGGGAGCTTCGAGGAGCCAAAAACATTCAGTACTTC.

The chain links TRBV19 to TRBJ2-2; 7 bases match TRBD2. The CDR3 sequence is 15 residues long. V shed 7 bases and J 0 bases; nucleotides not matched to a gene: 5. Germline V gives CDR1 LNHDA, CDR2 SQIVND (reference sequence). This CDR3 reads CASKPTSANTGELFF. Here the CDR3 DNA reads TGTGCCAGTAAACCTACTAGCGCGAACACCGGGGAGCTGTTTTTT.

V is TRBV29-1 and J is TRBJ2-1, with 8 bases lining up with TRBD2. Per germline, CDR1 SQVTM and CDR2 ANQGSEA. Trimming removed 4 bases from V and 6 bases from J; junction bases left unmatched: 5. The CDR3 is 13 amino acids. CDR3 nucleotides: TGCAGCGTTGCGAGACTAGCGAGCAATGAGCAGTTCTTC. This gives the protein CSVARLASNEQFF.

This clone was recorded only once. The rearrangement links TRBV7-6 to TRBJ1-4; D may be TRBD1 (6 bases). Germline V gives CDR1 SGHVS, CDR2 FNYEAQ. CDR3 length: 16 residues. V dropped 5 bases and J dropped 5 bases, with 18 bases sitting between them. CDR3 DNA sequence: TGTGCCAGCAGCGAAGGGGCGGAGACAGGAAATGAAAAACTGTTTTTT. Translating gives CASSEGAETGNEKLFF.

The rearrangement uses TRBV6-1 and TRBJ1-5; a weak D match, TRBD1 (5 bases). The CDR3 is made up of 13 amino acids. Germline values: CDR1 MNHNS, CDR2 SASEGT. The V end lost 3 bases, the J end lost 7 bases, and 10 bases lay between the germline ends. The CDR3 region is CASSEYRIQPQHF. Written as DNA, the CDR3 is TGTGCCAGCAGTGAGTACAGGATCCAGCCCCAGCATTTT.

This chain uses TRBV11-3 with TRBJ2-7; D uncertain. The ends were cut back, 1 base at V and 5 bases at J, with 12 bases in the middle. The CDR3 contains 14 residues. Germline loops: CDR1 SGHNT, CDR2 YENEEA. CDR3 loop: CASSLGRSSHEQYF. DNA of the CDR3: TGTGCCAGCAGCTTAGGCAGGTCATCCCACGAGCAGTACTTC.

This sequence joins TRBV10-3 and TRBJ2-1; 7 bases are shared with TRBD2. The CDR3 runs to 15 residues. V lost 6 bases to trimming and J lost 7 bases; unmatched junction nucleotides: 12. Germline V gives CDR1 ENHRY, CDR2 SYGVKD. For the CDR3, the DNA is TGTGCCATCAGCTTAACAAGCGGGGACCTGAATGAGCAGTTCTTC. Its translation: CAISLTSGDLNEQFF.

DNA of the CDR3: TGCGCCAGCAGGTCCGGGGGGGAAGAGACCCAGTACTTC. It is translated as CASRSGGEETQYF. The genes are TRBV5-1 and TRBJ2-5; TRBD2 agrees at 8 bases. After removal of 5 bases from V and 3 bases from J, the junction contained 3 bases not matched to a gene. CDR1 is SGHRS, CDR2 YFSETQ, per germline. The CDR3 has 13 amino acids.

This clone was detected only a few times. CDR3 in DNA: TGCGCCAGCAGTGATACCGGGACAGGGGGCATCTACGAGCAGTACTTC. This sequence encodes CASSDTGTGGIYEQYF. This rearrangement joins TRBV10-1 to TRBJ2-7; 12 bases line up with TRBD1. Germline CDR1 reads WNHNN; CDR2 reads SYGVQD (reference sequence). The CDR3 is 16 amino acids. V trimming: 3 bases; J trimming: 3 bases; junction bases outside the gene matches: 6.

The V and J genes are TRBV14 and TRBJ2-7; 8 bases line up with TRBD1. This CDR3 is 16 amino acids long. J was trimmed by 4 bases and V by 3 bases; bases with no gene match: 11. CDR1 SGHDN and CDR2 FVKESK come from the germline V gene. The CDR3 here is CASSQDPGQVGYEQYF. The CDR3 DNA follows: TGTGCCAGCAGCCAGGATCCGGGACAGGTGGGTTACGAGCAGTACTTC.

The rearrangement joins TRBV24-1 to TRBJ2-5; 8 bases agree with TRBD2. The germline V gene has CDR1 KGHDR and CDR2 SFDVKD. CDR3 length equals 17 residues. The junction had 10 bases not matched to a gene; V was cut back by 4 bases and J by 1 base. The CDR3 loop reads CATSDRVVAGSQETQYF. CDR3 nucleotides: TGTGCCACCAGTGACAGGGTAGTAGCGGGATCCCAAGAGACCCAGTACTTC.

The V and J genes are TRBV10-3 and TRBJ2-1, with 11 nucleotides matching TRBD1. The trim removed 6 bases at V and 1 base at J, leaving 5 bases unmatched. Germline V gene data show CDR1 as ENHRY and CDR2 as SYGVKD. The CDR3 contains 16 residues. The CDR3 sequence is CAIRSGTGGSYNEQFF. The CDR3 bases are TGTGCCATCAGATCCGGGACAGGGGGATCCTACAATGAGCAGTTCTTC.

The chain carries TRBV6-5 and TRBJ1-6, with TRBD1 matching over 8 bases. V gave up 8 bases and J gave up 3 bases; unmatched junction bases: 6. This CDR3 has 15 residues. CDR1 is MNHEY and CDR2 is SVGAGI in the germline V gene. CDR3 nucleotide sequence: TGTGCCAGCGGCTCCGGGACAGGCTATAATTCACCCCTCCACTTT. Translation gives CASGSGTGYNSPLHF.

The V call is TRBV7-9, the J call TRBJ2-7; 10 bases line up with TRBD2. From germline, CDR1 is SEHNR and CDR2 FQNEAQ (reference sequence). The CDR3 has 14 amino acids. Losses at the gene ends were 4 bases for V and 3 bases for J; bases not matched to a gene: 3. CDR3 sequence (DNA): TGTGCCAGCAGCTCCACTAGCGGGGACTACGAGCAGTACTTC. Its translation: CASSSTSGDYEQYF. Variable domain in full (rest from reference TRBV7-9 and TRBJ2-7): DTGVSQNPRHKITKRGQNVTFRCDPISEHNRLYWYRQTLGQGPEFLTYFQNEAQLEKSRLLSDRFSAERPKGSFSTLEIQRTEQGDSAMYLCASSSTSGDYEQYFGPGTRLTVT.

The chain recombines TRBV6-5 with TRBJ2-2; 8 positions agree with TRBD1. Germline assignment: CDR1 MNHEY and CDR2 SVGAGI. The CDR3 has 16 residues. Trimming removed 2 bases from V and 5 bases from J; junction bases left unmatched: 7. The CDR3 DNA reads TGTGCCAGCAGTTACGTGGGACAGGCGGCTACCGGGGAGCTGTTTTTT. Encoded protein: CASSYVGQAATGELFF.

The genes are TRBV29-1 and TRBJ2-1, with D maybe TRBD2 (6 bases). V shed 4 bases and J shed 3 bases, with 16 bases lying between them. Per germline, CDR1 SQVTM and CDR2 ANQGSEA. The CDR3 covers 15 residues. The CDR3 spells CSVGGSGFHYNEQFF. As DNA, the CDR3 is TGCAGCGTTGGGGGTAGCGGATTTCACTACAATGAGCAGTTCTTC.

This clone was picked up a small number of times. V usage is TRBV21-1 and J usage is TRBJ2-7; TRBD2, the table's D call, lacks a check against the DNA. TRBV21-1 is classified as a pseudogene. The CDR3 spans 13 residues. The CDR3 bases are TGTGCCAGCCCCTTCCATAACGGGTACGAGCAGTACTTC. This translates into CASPFHNGYEQYF.

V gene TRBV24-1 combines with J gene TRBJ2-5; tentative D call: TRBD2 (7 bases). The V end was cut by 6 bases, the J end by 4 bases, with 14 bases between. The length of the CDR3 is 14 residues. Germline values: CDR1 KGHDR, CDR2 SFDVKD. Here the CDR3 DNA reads TGTGCCACCAGTCGATCGGGGGGCTCAGAGACCCAGTACTTC. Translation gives CATSRSGGSETQYF.